This T cell receptor beta chain was documented in a study of memory CD8 T cells in hepatitis C reinfection. Method: immunoSEQ multiplex PCR; TCRdb's copy keeps in-frame clones and lacks some. The sample holds around 47,000 clones; approximately 90% are singletons and the top ten take around 1.2%. Regarding time point: peak reinfection, 3 to 8 weeks after reinfection detection. TCR sequencing was done directly ex vivo on sorted cells, without expansion in vitro. This CDR3 has 12 amino acids. Germline V gives CDR1 MNHNY, CDR2 SVGAGI (reference sequence). V lost 6 bases, J lost 8 bases, and 6 bases stayed unmatched.

The sequence was obtained from a man younger than 35 with hepatitis C virus infection. The chain joins TRBV6-6 to TRBJ1-2; 7 positions match TRBD1. Sequenced input: naive CD8+ T cells sorted from blood. The DNA of the CDR3 is TGTGCCAGCAGCCCAACAGGGGAAGGCTACACCTTC. The encoded protein is CASSPTGEGYTF.